This TCR beta chain was recovered during a study of blood T cell repertoires in COVID-19. Study-wide context: Samples representing acute and convalescent COVID-19 were sourced from the United States, Italy and Spain. PBMCs, B-cell-depleted T cells, or T cells provided the cDNA or gDNA that made up the material.

Germline V CDR1 and CDR2: SGHTS, YDEGEE. V lost 4 bases and J 3 bases, leaving 23 bases between the germline ends. This CDR3 region has 18 residues. Authors' analysis steps: Using reference gene primer amplification, nucleated cell counts were estimated. TCRdb's table, derived via immunoSEQ multiplex PCR, lists solely in-frame clones and lacks some. From that table come the V and J calls and clone size; the DNA was used to work out D and trimming. The table includes 30,000 to 50,000 clones, over 75% detected once. The origin of this receptor is a human donor in a cohort sampled during active COVID-19. What was sequenced was peripheral blood. The gene calls are TRBV5-8 and TRBJ2-1; tentative D call: TRBD2 (5 bases). The CDR3 bases are TGTGCCAGCAGCCAAAGGCCCTCCAGCGGTACGTTCTACAATGAGCAGTTCTTC. It is translated as CASSQRPSSGTFYNEQFF. Supplemented by reference TRBV5-8 and TRBJ2-1, the full variable domain reads EAGVTQSPTHLIKTRGQQATLRCSPISGHTSVYWYQQALGLGLQFLLWYDEGEERNRGNFPPRFSGRQFPNYSSELNVNALELEDSALYLCASSQRPSSGTFYNEQFFGPGTRLTVL.